Below are 9 T cell receptor beta chains sequenced from a single sample in a study of blood T cell repertoires in COVID-19. This table comes from immunoSEQ multiplex PCR, and its TCRdb copy is limited to in-frame clones, with some not included. This sample has over 150,000 clones; 85% to 90% occur once, and the top ten carry approximately 0.6%. The sequencing sample was made of peripheral blood. The receptors here all came from a man aged 60 to 75 with COVID-19, enrolled during active disease.

V is TRBV25-1 and J is TRBJ1-2, with D possibly matching TRBD1 (6 bases). V gave up 6 bases and J gave up 2 bases, with 19 bases separating them. Germline assignment: CDR1 MGHDK and CDR2 SYGVNS. The CDR3 has 16 amino acids. The CDR3 sequence is CASSSWEGHINYGYTF. The DNA for the CDR3 is TGTGCCAGCAGCTCTTGGGAGGGACACATCAACTATGGCTACACCTTC.

The chain carries TRBV9 and TRBJ2-5; 8 positions match TRBD1. CDR1 and CDR2 from the germline V gene are SGDLS and YYNGEE. Trimming removed 4 bases from V and 0 bases from J; junction bases left unmatched: 11. This CDR3 has 17 amino acids. CDR3 loop: CASSRGNRDRYQETQYF. CDR3 DNA sequence: TGTGCCAGCAGCAGAGGAAACCGGGACAGGTACCAAGAGACCCAGTACTTC.

V gene TRBV29-1 combines with J gene TRBJ1-2, with 8 bases identical to TRBD1. Per germline, CDR1 SQVTM and CDR2 ANQGSEA. The V gene end was trimmed by 2 bases and the J gene end by 4 bases; junction bases not matched to a gene: 0. This CDR3 has 12 amino acids. CDR3 DNA sequence: TGCAGCGTTGAAACAGGGGGCTATGGCTACACCTTC. It translates to CSVETGGYGYTF.

The J gene is TRBJ1-1, the V gene TRBV6-8; TRBD1 is a possible D gene (5 bases). Between the trimmed V and J ends, which lost 6 bases and 2 bases, there was a span of 13 bases. The CDR3 has 14 residues. Per the germline V gene, CDR1 is MNHGY and CDR2 is SAAAGT. CDR3 sequence (DNA): TGTGCCAGCAGCCGCCCTGACAGTAACACTGAAGCTTTCTTT. This gives the protein CASSRPDSNTEAFF.

The J gene is TRBJ2-6, the V gene TRBV11-3; D may be TRBD2 (5 bases). This CDR3 has 13 amino acids. Germline V gene sequence: CDR1 SGHNT, CDR2 YENEEA. Between the trimmed V and J ends, which lost 9 bases and 6 bases, there was a span of 12 bases. CDR3 coding DNA: TGTGCCAGTCGGGGATTCCAGGCCAACGTCCTGACTTTC. This sequence encodes CASRGFQANVLTF.

Turning to this clone: The sample has other DNA sequences that encode this CDR3 too. The chain employs TRBV27 and TRBJ1-3; D uncertain. Trimming pared 2 bases from V and 0 bases from J, leaving 5 bases between. The CDR3 runs 14 residues. CDR1 and CDR2 from the germline V gene are MNHEY and SMNVEV (reference sequence). Written as DNA, the CDR3 is TGTGCCAGCAGTTTACGGAGCTCTGGAAACACCATATATTTT. As protein: CASSLRSSGNTIYF.

This chain links TRBV29-1 with TRBJ2-7; 7 bases match TRBD2. This CDR3 has 12 residues. CDR1 and CDR2 from the germline V gene are SQVTM and ANQGSEA. Trimming cost V 7 bases and J 3 bases; bases outside gene matches: 6. DNA for the CDR3: TGCAGCGCTGGGGAGGGTTTCTACGAGCAGTACTTC. Protein product: CSAGEGFYEQYF.

The CDR3 loop reads CASSLQGIPLYEQYF. The CDR3 DNA sequence: TGTGCCAGCAGTTTACAGGGTATTCCCCTTTACGAGCAGTACTTC. This rearrangement joins TRBV27 to TRBJ2-7; perhaps TRBD1 as D (5 bases). This CDR3 has 15 amino acids. V lost 2 bases, J lost 4 bases, and 15 bases lay in between. CDR1 is MNHEY and CDR2 is SMNVEV in the germline V gene (reference sequence).

The CDR3 here is CAIWGGGIHIGYTF. The CDR3 coding sequence is TGTGCCATCTGGGGAGGTGGAATTCATATTGGCTACACCTTC. The V call is TRBV10-3, the J call TRBJ1-2; D is uncertain. The V and J ends lost 8 bases and 7 bases respectively, with 20 bases between them. The germline V gene encodes CDR1 ENHRY and CDR2 SYGVKD. The CDR3 consists of 14 residues.